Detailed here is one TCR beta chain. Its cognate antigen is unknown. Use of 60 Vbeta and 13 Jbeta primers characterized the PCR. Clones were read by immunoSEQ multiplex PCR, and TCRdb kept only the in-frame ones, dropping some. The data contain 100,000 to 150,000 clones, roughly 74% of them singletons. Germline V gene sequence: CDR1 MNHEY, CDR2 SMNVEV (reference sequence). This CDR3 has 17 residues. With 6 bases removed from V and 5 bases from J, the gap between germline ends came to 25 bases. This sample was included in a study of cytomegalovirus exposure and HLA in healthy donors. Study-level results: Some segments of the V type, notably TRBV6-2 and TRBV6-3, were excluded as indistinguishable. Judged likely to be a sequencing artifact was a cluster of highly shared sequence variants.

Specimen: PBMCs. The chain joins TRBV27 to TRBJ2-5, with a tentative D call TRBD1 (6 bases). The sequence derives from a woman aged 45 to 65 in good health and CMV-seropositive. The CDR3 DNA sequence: TGTGCCAGCAGCCGCGACCGTAGGACAGCCCACATGGAGACCCAGTACTTC. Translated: CASSRDRRTAHMETQYF.